The present TCR beta chain was sequenced within a study of response to subunit inactivated influenza vaccine. The study's findings and limits: The authors suggested that few new T cells are recruited per seasonal influenza vaccination.

With 6 bases clipped from V and 0 bases from J, the junction kept 5 bases outside the gene matches. This CDR3 has 16 residues. CDR1 MNHNS and CDR2 SASEGT come from the germline V gene. TCRdb used MiXCR to reprocess the RT-PCR reads, holding one entry per CDR3 protein. The data show around 750,000 distinct CDR3 sequences, around 21% seen once. Note on this clonotype: Antigen unknown.

The sample in question was PBMCs from blood, obtained roughly 5 days after vaccination. The sequence was collected from a man between 45 and 60 years old who received an inactivated influenza vaccine. This sequence joins TRBV6-1 and TRBJ2-6; 7 nucleotides match TRBD1. CDR3 protein: CASRLNRGSGANVLTF. The CDR3 nucleotides read TGTGCCAGCAGACTTAACAGGGGCTCTGGGGCCAACGTCCTGACTTTC.